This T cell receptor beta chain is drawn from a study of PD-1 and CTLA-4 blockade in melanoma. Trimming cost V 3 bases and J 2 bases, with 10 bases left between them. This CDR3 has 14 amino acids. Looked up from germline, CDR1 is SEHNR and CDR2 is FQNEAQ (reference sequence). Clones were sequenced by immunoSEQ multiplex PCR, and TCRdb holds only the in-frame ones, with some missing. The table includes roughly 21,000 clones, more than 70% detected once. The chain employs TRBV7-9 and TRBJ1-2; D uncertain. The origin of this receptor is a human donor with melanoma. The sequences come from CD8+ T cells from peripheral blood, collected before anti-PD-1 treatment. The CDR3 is CASSFLMGNYGYTF. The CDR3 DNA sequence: TGTGCCAGCAGCTTCCTCATGGGGAACTATGGCTACACCTTC.